This T cell receptor (beta chain) is drawn from a study of blood T cell repertoires in COVID-19. Study summary: Whether acute or convalescent, the COVID-19 samples came from the United States, Italy and Spain. Sources were T cells, B-cell-depleted T cells, or PBMCs; the material itself was cDNA or gDNA.

Source study methods: For nucleated cells, counts were estimated from reference gene primer amplification. Libraries were prepared by immunoSEQ multiplex PCR; TCRdb keeps only in-frame clonotypes and omits some of them. The D gene and trimming were derived from the DNA, and the V and J assignments and clone size from that table. The table includes 95,000 to 110,000 clones, around four fifths detected once. This clone was detected a few times. The source of this sequence is a human donor in a cohort sampled during active COVID-19. The sample comprised peripheral blood.

CDR3 coding DNA: TGTGCCAGCAGCTTGCGTGACAGCCTTTACTATGGCTACACCTTC. Amino acids: CASSLRDSLYYGYTF. The J gene is TRBJ1-2, the V gene TRBV5-4, with D perhaps matching TRBD1 (5 bases). The V end was cut by 1 base, the J end by 3 bases, with 13 bases between. Germline V gene lookup returns CDR1 SGHNT and CDR2 YYREEE (reference sequence). This CDR3 spans 15 amino acids.